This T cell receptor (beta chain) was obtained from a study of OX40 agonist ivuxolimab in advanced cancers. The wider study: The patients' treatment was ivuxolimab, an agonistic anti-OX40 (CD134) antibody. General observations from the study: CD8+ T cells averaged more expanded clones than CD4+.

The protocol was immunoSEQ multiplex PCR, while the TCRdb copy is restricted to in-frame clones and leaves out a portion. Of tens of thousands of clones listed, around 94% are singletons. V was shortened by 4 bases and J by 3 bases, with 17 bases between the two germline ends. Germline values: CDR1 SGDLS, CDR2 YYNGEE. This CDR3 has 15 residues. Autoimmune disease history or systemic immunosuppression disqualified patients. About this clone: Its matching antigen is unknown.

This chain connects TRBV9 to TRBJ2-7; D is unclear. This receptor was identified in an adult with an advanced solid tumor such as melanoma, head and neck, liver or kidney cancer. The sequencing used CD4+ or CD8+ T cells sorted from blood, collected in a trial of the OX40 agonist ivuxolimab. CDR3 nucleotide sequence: TGTGCCAGCAGCCTCACCCCAAGCGATATCTACGAGCAGTACTTC. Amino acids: CASSLTPSDIYEQYF.